The 5 T cell receptor beta chains in this list originate from one sample, sequenced in a study of siplizumab effects on memory and regulatory T cells. Repertoires were generated with immunoSEQ multiplex PCR, while TCRdb's copy carries only in-frame clones and drops some. The repertoire holds some 97,000 clones, 94% seen once, with around 0.6% in the top ten. Sequencing was done on a sample of Tregs sorted from blood. These receptors all stem from a human donor in good health.

The chain has TRBV29-1 and TRBJ2-3; weak D call: TRBD2 (6 bases). Trimming took 8 bases from V and 1 from J, leaving 19 bases between them. Germline values: CDR1 SQVTM, CDR2 ANQGSEA. The length of the CDR3 is 15 residues. DNA of the CDR3: TGCAGCATCGGGACTTACTCATGGGGCACAGATACGCAGTATTTT. Its protein product is CSIGTYSWGTDTQYF.

This sequence joins TRBV5-1 and TRBJ2-7; no definite D call. Trimming took off 0 bases at V and 7 bases at J, with 14 bases between the two ends. Germline V gives CDR1 SGHRS, CDR2 YFSETQ. The CDR3 consists of 14 residues. The CDR3 sequence: CASSLGALVGEQYF. The DNA for the CDR3 is TGCGCCAGCAGCTTGGGAGCCCTTGTGGGGGAGCAGTACTTC.

The chain recombines TRBV7-9 with TRBJ2-1; TRBD1 is a possible D gene (6 bases). The germline V gene encodes CDR1 SEHNR and CDR2 FQNEAQ (reference sequence). The CDR3 runs 13 residues. Between the trimmed V and J ends, which lost 0 bases and 14 bases, there was a span of 14 bases. Here the CDR3 DNA reads TGTGCCAGCAGCTTAGCCGAGATGCAGGGGAAGTTCTTC. Its protein product is CASSLAEMQGKFF. Full variable domain (rest looked up from reference TRBV7-9 and TRBJ2-1): DTGVSQNPRHKITKRGQNVTFRCDPISEHNRLYWYRQTLGQGPEFLTYFQNEAQLEKSRLLSDRFSAERPKGSFSTLEIQRTEQGDSAMYLCASSLAEMQGKFFGPGTRLTVL.

V is TRBV2 and J is TRBJ2-7; D remains ambiguous. Trimming cost V 4 bases and J 2 bases, with 30 bases left between them. The CDR3 has 20 amino acids. Germline-derived CDR1 and CDR2 are SNHLY and FYNNEI. The CDR3: CASSARSDRAHSASTYEQYF. CDR3 sequence (DNA): TGTGCCAGCAGTGCCCGCTCAGATAGAGCCCATTCGGCGTCCACCTACGAGCAGTACTTC.

V gene TRBV20-1 combines with J gene TRBJ1-2; D is unresolved. The CDR3 length is 11 residues. Germline V lookup: CDR1 DFQATT, CDR2 SNEGSKA (reference sequence). The ends were cut back, 5 bases at V and 0 bases at J, with 4 bases in the middle. The CDR3 region has the DNA TGCAGTGCTTATTCTAACTATGGCTACACCTTC. This translates into CSAYSNYGYTF.